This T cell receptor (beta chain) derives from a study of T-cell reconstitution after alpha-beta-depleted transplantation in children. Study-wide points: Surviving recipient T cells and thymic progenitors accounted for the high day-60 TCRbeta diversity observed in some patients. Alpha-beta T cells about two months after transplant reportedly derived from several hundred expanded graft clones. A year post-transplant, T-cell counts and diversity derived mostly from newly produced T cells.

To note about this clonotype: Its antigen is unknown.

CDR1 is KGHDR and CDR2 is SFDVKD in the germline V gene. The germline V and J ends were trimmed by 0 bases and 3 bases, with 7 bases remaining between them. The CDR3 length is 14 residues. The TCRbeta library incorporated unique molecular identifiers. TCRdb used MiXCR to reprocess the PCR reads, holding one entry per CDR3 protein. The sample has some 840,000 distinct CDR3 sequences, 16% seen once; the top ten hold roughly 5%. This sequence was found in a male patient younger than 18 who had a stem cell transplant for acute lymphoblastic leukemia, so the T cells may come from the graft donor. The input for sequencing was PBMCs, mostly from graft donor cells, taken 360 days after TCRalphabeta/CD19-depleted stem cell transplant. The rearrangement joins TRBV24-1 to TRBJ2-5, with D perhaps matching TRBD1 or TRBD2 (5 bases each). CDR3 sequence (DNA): TGTGCCACCAGTGATTTGAGAGGGGAAGAGACCCAGTACTTC. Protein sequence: CATSDLRGEETQYF.